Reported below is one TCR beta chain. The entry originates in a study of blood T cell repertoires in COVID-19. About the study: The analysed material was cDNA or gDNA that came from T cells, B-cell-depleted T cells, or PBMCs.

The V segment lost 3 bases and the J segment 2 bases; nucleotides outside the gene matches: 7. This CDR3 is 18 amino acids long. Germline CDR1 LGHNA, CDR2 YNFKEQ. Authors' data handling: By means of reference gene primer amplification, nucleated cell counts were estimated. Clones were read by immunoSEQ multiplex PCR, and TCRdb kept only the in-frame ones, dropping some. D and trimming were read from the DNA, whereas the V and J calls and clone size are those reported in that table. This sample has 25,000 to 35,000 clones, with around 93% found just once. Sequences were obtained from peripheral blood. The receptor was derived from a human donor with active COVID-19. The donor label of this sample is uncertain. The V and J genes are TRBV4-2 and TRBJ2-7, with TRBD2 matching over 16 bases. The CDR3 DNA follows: TGTGCCAGCAGCCAGGGACTAGCGGGAGGGCCTGGGGCCTACGAGCAGTACTTC. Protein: CASSQGLAGGPGAYEQYF.